This entry describes one TCR beta chain. Its antigen is unidentified. Looked up from germline, CDR1 is MNHEY and CDR2 is SMNVEV (reference sequence). The CDR3 covers 16 residues. V lost 6 bases, J lost 1 base, and 17 bases lay in between. A second PCR, run for roughly 7 to 12 cycles, used a sample-barcoded 5' primer plus a J-beta primer mix. A minimum of 2.5 million CDR3-containing paired-end reads was obtained for each sample. TCRdb reanalysed the 5' RACE reads using MiXCR and keeps one entry per CDR3 protein. Of approximately 1.5 million distinct CDR3 sequences in the sample, approximately 32% were seen once. The sample is drawn from a study of blood T cells in healthy people across ages. Study findings and constraints: Strong correlation existed between TCR beta diversity and naive T cell percentage. Investigators viewed diversity estimates from one million T cells as underestimates, the study reported.

The sample was blood. The TCR was taken from a woman in her twenties or thirties in good health. The rearrangement joins TRBV27 to TRBJ2-3; weak D call: TRBD2 (5 bases). For the CDR3, the DNA is TGTGCCAGCAGCCCCCCGGGAACTTCTCGCACAGATACGCAGTATTTT. It yields the protein CASSPPGTSRTDTQYF.